The 25 T cell receptor beta chains presented below share a single source sample, sequenced in a study of OX40 agonist ivuxolimab in advanced cancers. Some clones are missing from TCRdb's copy, which holds only in-frame ones; the method was immunoSEQ multiplex PCR. This table has approximately 120,000 clones, around 93% appearing once. The input for sequencing was CD4+ or CD8+ T cells sorted from blood, taken in a trial of the OX40 agonist ivuxolimab. These receptors all come from an adult with an advanced solid tumor such as melanoma, head and neck, liver or kidney cancer.

The V gene is TRBV9, the J gene TRBJ2-7, with D perhaps matching TRBD1 (5 bases). V lost 0 bases and J 3 bases, leaving 13 bases between the germline ends. Germline assignment: CDR1 SGDLS and CDR2 YYNGEE. This CDR3 spans 15 amino acids. The CDR3 nucleotides read TGTGCCAGCAGCGTAGACCCACAGACAGACTACGAGCAGTACTTC. Translation: CASSVDPQTDYEQYF.

This sequence joins TRBV19 and TRBJ1-1; maybe TRBD1 (5 bases). CDR3 length: 16 amino acids. Deletions cut 4 bases from V and 6 bases from J, with 21 bases between. Germline V gene lookup returns CDR1 LNHDA and CDR2 SQIVND (reference sequence). The CDR3, as DNA: TGTGCCAGTAGTAAAGCCCGGGGCCAGGTTAGACCTGAAGCTTTCTTT. Translated, it gives CASSKARGQVRPEAFF.

The V and J genes are TRBV28 and TRBJ1-6; a possible D gene is TRBD1 (5 bases). This CDR3 is 13 amino acids long. The germline V gene has CDR1 MDHEN and CDR2 SYDVKM. V lost 2 bases and J 7 bases, leaving 6 bases between the germline ends. CDR3 bases: TGTGCCAGCAGTTTAGGGACCAATTCACCCCTCCACTTT. This translates into CASSLGTNSPLHF.

In DNA form, the CDR3 reads TGTGCCAGCAGTAGACAGGGTACAACTGGAAACACCATATATTTT. Its protein product is CASSRQGTTGNTIYF. The chain has TRBV28 and TRBJ1-3, with TRBD1 matching over 7 bases. This CDR3 contains 15 residues. CDR1 is MDHEN, CDR2 SYDVKM, per germline. V trimming: 5 bases; J trimming: 2 bases; junction bases outside the gene matches: 6.

This chain joins TRBV6-5 and TRBJ2-7; possible D gene TRBD2, 5 bases. Germline lookup yields CDR1 MNHEY and CDR2 SVGAGI. Trimming took 6 bases from V and 3 from J, leaving 15 bases between them. The CDR3 extends over 14 amino acids. The CDR3 region is CASRSSGLIYEQYF. The CDR3 coding sequence is TGTGCCAGCAGATCCTCTGGACTGATCTACGAGCAGTACTTC.

This rearrangement joins TRBV7-3 to TRBJ2-2, with D tentatively TRBD1 (5 bases). Germline CDR1 is SGHTA and CDR2 is FQGTGA. The CDR3 has 13 residues. V was trimmed by 5 bases and J by 7 bases, leaving 11 bases between them. CDR3 amino acids: CASSPQDRGELFF. The CDR3 DNA follows: TGTGCCAGCAGCCCACAGGATCGCGGGGAGCTGTTTTTT.

This clone has just one count. This rearrangement joins TRBV6-1 to TRBJ2-3; maybe TRBD2 (6 bases). V lost 4 bases to trimming and J lost 5 bases, with 13 bases between them. Per the germline V gene, CDR1 is MNHNS and CDR2 is SASEGT. This CDR3 is 14 amino acids long. CDR3 in DNA: TGTGCCAGCAGTGGAGCTAGCGTTGAAGATACGCAGTATTTT. The encoded protein is CASSGASVEDTQYF.

In this sample, this clone turned up once. The chain employs TRBV19 and TRBJ1-1; 7 bases fit TRBD1. The CDR3 consists of 15 residues. Germline CDR1 LNHDA, CDR2 SQIVND (reference sequence). The ends lost 3 bases at V and 1 base at J; junction bases unmatched: 5. DNA for the CDR3: TGTGCCAGTAGTATTCCAGGGACAGCGAACACTGAAGCTTTCTTT. The encoded protein is CASSIPGTANTEAFF.

The J gene is TRBJ2-7, the V gene TRBV7-5; the table's D call, TRBD2, was not checked against the DNA. TRBV7-5 is noted as a pseudogene. There are 14 residues in the CDR3. The CDR3 sequence: CASSLTSGSYEQYF. The CDR3 region has the DNA TGTGCCAGCAGCTTAACTAGCGGGAGTTACGAGCAGTACTTC.

The chain has TRBV6-6 and TRBJ1-1; 9 bases fit TRBD1. The CDR3 contains 15 residues. Germline-derived CDR1 and CDR2 are MNHNY and SVGAGI (reference sequence). The V segment lost 0 bases and the J segment 5 bases; nucleotides outside the gene matches: 4. The CDR3 sequence: CASSYSGQGGTEAFF. For the CDR3, the DNA is TGTGCCAGCAGTTACTCGGGACAGGGAGGGACTGAAGCTTTCTTT.

The gene calls are TRBV5-1 and TRBJ1-6; D gene uncertain. Trimming took off 4 bases at V and 8 bases at J, with 10 bases between the two ends. Germline lookup yields CDR1 SGHRS and CDR2 YFSETQ. CDR3 size: 13 residues. The CDR3 DNA follows: TGCGCCAGCAGCCTTAAGGGAGATTCACCCCTCCACTTT. Translation gives CASSLKGDSPLHF. Using reference TRBV5-1 and TRBJ1-6 for the parts outside the CDR3, the full variable domain is KAGVTQTPRYLIKTRGQQVTLSCSPISGHRSVSWYQQTPGQGLQFLFEYFSETQRNKGNFPGRFSGRQFSNSRSEMNVSTLELGDSALYLCASSLKGDSPLHFGNGTRLTVT.

V is TRBV7-2 and J is TRBJ2-4, with 13 bases that match TRBD2. CDR3 length equals 14 residues. The trim removed 3 bases at V and 8 bases at J, leaving 1 base unmatched. Germline CDR1 is SGHTA and CDR2 is FQGNSA. The CDR3 coding sequence is TGTGCCAGCAGCTTTGGACTAGCGGGGGACATTCAGTACTTC. Its protein is CASSFGLAGDIQYF. Full variable domain (missing parts from reference TRBV7-2 and TRBJ2-4): GAGVSQSPSNKVTEKGKDVELRCDPISGHTALYWYRQSLGQGLEFLIYFQGNSAPDKSGLPSDRFSAERTGGSVSTLTIQRTQQEDSAVYLCASSFGLAGDIQYFGAGTRLSVL.

The gene calls are TRBV10-3 and TRBJ2-3; possibly TRBD2 for D (6 bases). The CDR3 has 14 amino acids. Germline V gene data show CDR1 as ENHRY and CDR2 as SYGVKD. V was trimmed by 4 bases and J by 1 base, leaving 9 bases between them. The CDR3 nucleotides read TGTGCCATCAGTGTGGGGGGAGGCACAGATACGCAGTATTTT. Its translation: CAISVGGGTDTQYF.

As concerns this clone: The sample holds other DNA sequences that translate to the same CDR3. V gene TRBV5-1 combines with J gene TRBJ1-5, with unresolved D. This CDR3 is built from 14 residues. Germline values: CDR1 SGHRS, CDR2 YFSETQ. With 0 bases removed from V and 0 bases from J, the gap between germline ends came to 4 bases. The chain's CDR3 is CASSLEGSNQPQHF. For the CDR3, the DNA is TGCGCCAGCAGCTTGGAGGGTAGCAATCAGCCCCAGCATTTT.

The chain uses TRBV6-5 and TRBJ2-3; 7 bases are a match to TRBD2. Germline V lookup: CDR1 MNHEY, CDR2 SVGAGI. The CDR3 loop spans 16 amino acids. V gave up 0 bases and J gave up 4 bases; unmatched junction bases: 7. The CDR3 protein is CASSYSTSPRADTQYF. DNA for the CDR3: TGTGCCAGCAGTTACTCGACTAGCCCTAGAGCAGATACGCAGTATTTT.

There are a few counts of this clone. The rearrangement links TRBV18 to TRBJ2-1, with no clear D. This CDR3 is built from 16 residues. The V and J ends lost 5 bases and 3 bases respectively, with 17 bases between them. Germline V gene sequence: CDR1 KGHSH, CDR2 LQKENI. CDR3 amino acids: CASSKTQTGNYNEQFF. The CDR3 region has the DNA TGTGCCAGCTCAAAGACACAAACTGGGAACTACAATGAGCAGTTCTTC.

The CDR3 reads CASSMDGRGTIYF. The CDR3, as DNA: TGTGCCAGTAGCATGGACGGTCGAGGCACCATATATTTT. V is TRBV19 and J is TRBJ1-3; D is ambiguous. V was shortened by 6 bases and J by 9 bases, with 15 bases between the two germline ends. The CDR3 sequence is 13 residues long. Germline lookup yields CDR1 LNHDA and CDR2 SQIVND (reference sequence).

The gene calls are TRBV2 and TRBJ1-4; 8 nucleotides match TRBD1. The CDR3 loop spans 13 amino acids. Germline V gives CDR1 SNHLY, CDR2 FYNNEI. Losses at the gene ends were 5 bases for V and 7 bases for J; bases not matched to a gene: 3. As DNA, the CDR3 is TGTGCCAGCAGTCAGGGGGCGAGTGAAAAACTGTTTTTT. Translating it yields CASSQGASEKLFF.

The chain combines TRBV7-3 with TRBJ2-2; no clear D gene. Trimming removed 1 base at V and 0 bases at J, with 9 bases between. There are 16 residues in the CDR3. In germline, CDR1 is SGHTA, CDR2 FQGTGA. The CDR3 DNA is TGTGCCAGCAGCTTAAACCCGGGTACGAACACCGGGGAGCTGTTTTTT. It encodes CASSLNPGTNTGELFF.

Concerning this clone itself: This sample includes further DNA sequences coding for the same CDR3. This sequence joins TRBV2 and TRBJ2-7; weak D call: TRBD2 (6 bases). V lost 6 bases to trimming and J lost 0 bases, with 12 bases between them. The length of the CDR3 is 14 residues. Germline lookup yields CDR1 SNHLY and CDR2 FYNNEI. The CDR3 region is CASRGGRDSYEQYF. The CDR3 DNA reads TGTGCCAGCAGGGGGGGTCGGGACTCCTACGAGCAGTACTTC.

This rearrangement joins TRBV6-5 to TRBJ2-1; 7 positions agree with TRBD1. Germline V lookup: CDR1 MNHEY, CDR2 SVGAGI. The CDR3 runs 13 residues. V dropped 7 bases and J dropped 8; count of bases not matched to a gene: 8. The CDR3 DNA follows: TGTGCCAGCACCCTCGACAGGGCCCATGAGCAGTTCTTC. Translation: CASTLDRAHEQFF.

The chain employs TRBV6-5 and TRBJ2-7; the D gene is possibly TRBD1 (5 bases). The CDR3 length is 14 residues. Germline assignment: CDR1 MNHEY and CDR2 SVGAGI. V lost 2 bases and J 0 bases, leaving 8 bases between the germline ends. The CDR3 spells CASSYVDTSYEQYF. The CDR3 DNA reads as TGTGCCAGCAGTTACGTGGACACCTCCTACGAGCAGTACTTC.

Details on this clone: The sample holds other DNA sequences that translate to the same CDR3. This rearrangement joins TRBV14 to TRBJ2-7; D may correspond to TRBD1 or TRBD2 (5 bases each). Trimming left V 0 bases short and J 6 bases short, with 9 bases between. The germline CDR1 and CDR2 sequences are SGHDN and FVKESK. The CDR3 is 13 amino acids. The CDR3 protein is CASSQELRGEQYF. The CDR3 DNA reads as TGTGCCAGCAGCCAAGAATTGAGGGGCGAGCAGTACTTC. The whole variable domain, filled in from reference TRBV14 and TRBJ2-7, reads EAGVTQFPSHSVIEKGQTVTLRCDPISGHDNLYWYRRVMGKEIKFLLHFVKESKQDESGMPNNRFLAERTGGTYSTLKVQPAELEDSGVYFCASSQELRGEQYFGPGTRLTVT.

V usage is TRBV2 and J usage is TRBJ2-4; D unclear. Trimming removed 5 bases from V and 3 bases from J, with 5 bases in between. The germline V gene has CDR1 SNHLY and CDR2 FYNNEI. This CDR3 has 12 amino acids. CDR3 region: CASSPYKNIQYF. The CDR3 coding sequence is TGTGCCAGCAGTCCGTACAAAAACATTCAGTACTTC.

The V and J genes are TRBV19 and TRBJ2-1; D remains unclear. V shed 5 bases and J shed 11 bases, with 13 bases lying between them. The CDR3 covers 12 residues. The germline gives CDR1 LNHDA, CDR2 SQIVND (reference sequence). CDR3 nucleotides: TGTGCCAGTAGTCTCCTCGATAGTAAGCAGTTCTTC. Residues: CASSLLDSKQFF.